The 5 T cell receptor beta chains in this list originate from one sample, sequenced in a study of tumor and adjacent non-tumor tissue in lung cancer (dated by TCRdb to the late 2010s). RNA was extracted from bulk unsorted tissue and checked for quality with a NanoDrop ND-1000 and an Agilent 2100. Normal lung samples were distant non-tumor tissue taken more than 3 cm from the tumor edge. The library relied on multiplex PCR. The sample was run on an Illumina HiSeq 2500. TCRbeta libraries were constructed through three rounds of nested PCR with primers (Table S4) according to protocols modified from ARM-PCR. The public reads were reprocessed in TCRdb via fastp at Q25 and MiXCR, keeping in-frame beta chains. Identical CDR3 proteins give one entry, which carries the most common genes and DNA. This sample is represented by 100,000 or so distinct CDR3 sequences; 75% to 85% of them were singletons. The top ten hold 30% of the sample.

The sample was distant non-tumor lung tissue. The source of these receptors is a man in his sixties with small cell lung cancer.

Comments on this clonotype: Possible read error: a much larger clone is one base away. In DNA, the CDR3 is TGTGCCGGCAGTTTAGTAGCGGGGAACACCGGGGAGCTGTTTTTT. It is translated as CAGSLVAGNTGELFF. This chain links TRBV28 with TRBJ2-2, with TRBD2 matching 7 bases. The germline gives CDR1 MDHEN, CDR2 SYDVKM. The CDR3 has 15 amino acids.

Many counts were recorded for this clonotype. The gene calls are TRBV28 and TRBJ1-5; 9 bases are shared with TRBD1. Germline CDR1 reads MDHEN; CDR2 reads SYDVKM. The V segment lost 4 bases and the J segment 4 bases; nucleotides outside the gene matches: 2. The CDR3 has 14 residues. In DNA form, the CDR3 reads TGTGCCAGCAGTTCGGGGACAGGGAATCAGCCCCAGCATTTT. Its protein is CASSSGTGNQPQHF.

The CDR3 region is CASSLVIKESLYF. As DNA, the CDR3 is TGTGCCAGCAGCTTAGTGATAAAAGAGAGCCTGTACTTC. The chain joins TRBV11-2 to TRBJ2-5; no firm D call. CDR1 is SGHAT and CDR2 is FQNNGV in the germline V gene. Trimming took 1 base from V and 13 from J, leaving 16 bases between them. The CDR3 spans 13 residues. The full variable domain, its missing parts supplied by reference TRBV11-2 and TRBJ2-5, is EAGVAQSPRYKIIEKRQSVAFWCNPISGHATLYWYQQILGQGPKLLIQFQNNGVVDDSQLPKDRFSAERLKGVDSTLKIQPAKLEDSAVYLCASSLVIKESLYFGPGTRLLVL.

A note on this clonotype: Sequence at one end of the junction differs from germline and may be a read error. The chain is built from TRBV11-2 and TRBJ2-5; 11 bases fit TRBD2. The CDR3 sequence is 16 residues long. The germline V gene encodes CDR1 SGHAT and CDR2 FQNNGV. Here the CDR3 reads CASSSLVLAGDETQYF. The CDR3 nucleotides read TGTGCCAGCAGCTCCCTGGTACTAGCGGGAGATGAGACACAGTACTTC.

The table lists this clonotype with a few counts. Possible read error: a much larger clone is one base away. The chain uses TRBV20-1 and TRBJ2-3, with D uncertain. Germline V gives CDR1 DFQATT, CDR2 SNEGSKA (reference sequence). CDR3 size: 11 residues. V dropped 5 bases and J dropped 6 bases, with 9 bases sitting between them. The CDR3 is CSAALLDTQYF. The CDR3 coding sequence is TGCAGTGCTGCCCTCCTCGATACGCAGTATTTT.